This T cell receptor (beta chain) was obtained from a study of shared clonotypes between healthy human individuals (dated by TCRdb to 2018 to 2020). Broadly, across the study: A few men and a couple of women, aged 18 to 49 years, made up the cohort. To estimate repertoire size and how much clonotype sharing occurs between individuals, the study deeply sequenced the blood TCR repertoires of about 5 healthy adults. Per donor, three plates each were used for CD4 naive and CD4 memory, two for CD8 naive, and one for CD8 memory. To increase sequencing depth and limit assay-specific biases, different laboratories used diverse techniques to prepare libraries and sequence TCR repertoires. Between about 0.94 and 8.9 billion PBMCs per donor were obtained by leukapheresis. Study-wide findings and limitations: Incomplete sequencing was indicated by rarefaction of sorted-subset datasets, despite the large sequencing depth. The small number of donors limited the genetic and exposure-history diversity represented. Compared with non-shared clonotypes, clonotypes shared by all four sorted-subset donors had higher generation probabilities. Pairwise subsampling led to the expectation that sequencing depth would affect the degree of clonotype sharing among donors. Estimated clonotype richness was generally larger for naive than for memory subsets. Across a handful of donors, around 5% of naive CD4, approximately 3.5% of naive CD8, 2% to 2.5% of memory CD4, and roughly 0.4% of memory CD8 clonotypes were shared. Only blood was sampled, and tissue TCR repertoires likely differ from those in blood.

This clone showed up just once. The antigen it binds to is not known. Per-base qualities were not stored, and no clone one base away is much larger. Using the deep immunoSEQ assay, multiplex PCR amplified TCR CDR3 regions from genomic DNA. Genomic DNA extracted from each cell subset was distributed evenly over all wells of several immunoSEQ 96-well plates, and each plate served as one replicate. For sorted subsets, roughly 200 ng of genomic DNA, equivalent to roughly 33,000 T cell genomes, went into each replicate PCR. Purified libraries were measured with a Qubit 3.0 fluorometer, size-checked on a Bioanalyzer 2100, and measured again with the KAPA Library Quantification kit. Every immunoSEQ 96-well plate was sequenced on a separate single-read 150-cycle Illumina NextSeq 550 flow cell. Processing in the source paper ran as follows. Because only junctional sequences without quality scores were contained in the immunoSEQ output, filtering matching that applied to full-length reads could not be performed. To assign V/J genes and CDR3, sequences were annotated using PyIR, a Python wrapper for IgBLAST v1.9, with IMGT germline references. Reads were removed for weak V/J assignments (E-value above 1e-6), missing CDR3, stop codons, out-of-frame junctions, or ambiguous translated residues. A V3J clonotype was defined by an identical inferred V gene, J gene, and CDR3 amino acid sequence. Percentage overlap between repertoires was computed as shared unique clonotypes divided by the size of the smaller repertoire. RTK rarefaction, the Chao1 estimator, and Recon v2.1 estimates of unobserved clonotypes were used to assess repertoire richness. Generation probabilities were computed with OLGA for all TCRbeta clonotypes obtained by the gDNA method from a handful of donors. What TCRdb holds here is the immuneACCESS table cut down to in-frame rearrangements. Part of the clones is not present; checked against another copy, under half of the missing clones reflect an unresolved V gene, and the others are unexplained. Clone size and the V and J calls come from that table; the DNA yielded D and trimming. This sample comprises around 2,000,000 clones, roughly 94% of them detected only once. Clones ranked in the top ten supply 0.1% to 0.15% of the sample.

The donors were healthy, HIV-negative adults who had no recently reported acute infections or vaccinations. Only Caucasian adults living in Nashville, Tennessee, USA were represented among the donors. CD4+ T cells were enriched through magnetic negative selection, after which naive cells were positively selected on CD45RA and the remaining negative fraction served as the memory subset. After blood collection by leukapheresis, PBMCs were isolated using Ficoll-Histopaque density gradient centrifugation and then cryopreserved in the vapor phase of liquid nitrogen. Analytical flow cytometry was used to check the purity and quantity of every magnetically sorted T cell population. Genomic DNA was isolated from every sorted fraction and measured by UV absorbance on a Nanodrop 2000c. Spanning cysteine to phenylalanine, the CDR3 consists of 12 amino acids. The CDR3 DNA has 36 bases and is translated from base 1. The junction shows trimming of 8 bases on V and 0 bases on J, plus 8 bases between the germline ends. Looking up the germline V gene yields CDR1 MNHNS and CDR2 SASEGT.

Input material: naive CD4+ T cells sorted from blood. The cell subset or site label corresponds to: CD45RA+ positively selected. Recombination connected TRBV6-1 to TRBJ2-7, with the D gene call left open. The clonotype originates from a man in his late teens or twenties in good health. Here is the DNA: TGTGCCAGCCTCCTTAGCTCCTACGAGCAGTACTTC. Translated, it reads CASLLSSYEQYF.